This T cell receptor beta chain is drawn from a study of tumor-infiltrating lymphocytes in oesophageal squamous cell carcinoma (dated by TCRdb to the mid-2010s). The library was generated by PCR. TCRdb records Illumina HiSeq 2000 as the sequencer. The public reads were reanalyzed by TCRdb: fastp trimming at Q25, MiXCR alignment, in-frame beta chains only. Every CDR3 protein is listed once, alongside the most common genes and DNA of its rows. In this sample the table shows roughly 21,000 distinct CDR3 sequences, around two fifths of which occur a single time. The leading ten clones occupy 30% to 45% of the sample. The germline V gene provides CDR1 MDHEN and CDR2 SYDVKM. Trimming at the junction amounts to 7 bases on V and 3 bases on J, and the germline ends lie 7 bases apart. The CDR3 runs 12 residues from the cysteine to the phenylalanine. The entry retains the CDR3 DNA only, 36 bases that are in frame from base 1.

A note on this clonotype: Its antigen has not been determined. Base quality data are lacking; no much larger clone is found one base away.

The sequencing sample was made of esophageal tumor tissue. This TCR derives from a male donor with esophageal squamous cell carcinoma. The V gene is TRBV28 and the J gene is TRBJ2-1; the D segment cannot be called with confidence. The nucleotide sequence is TGTGCCAGCAACAGAATCTACAATGAGCAGTTCTTC. This gives the protein CASNRIYNEQFF.